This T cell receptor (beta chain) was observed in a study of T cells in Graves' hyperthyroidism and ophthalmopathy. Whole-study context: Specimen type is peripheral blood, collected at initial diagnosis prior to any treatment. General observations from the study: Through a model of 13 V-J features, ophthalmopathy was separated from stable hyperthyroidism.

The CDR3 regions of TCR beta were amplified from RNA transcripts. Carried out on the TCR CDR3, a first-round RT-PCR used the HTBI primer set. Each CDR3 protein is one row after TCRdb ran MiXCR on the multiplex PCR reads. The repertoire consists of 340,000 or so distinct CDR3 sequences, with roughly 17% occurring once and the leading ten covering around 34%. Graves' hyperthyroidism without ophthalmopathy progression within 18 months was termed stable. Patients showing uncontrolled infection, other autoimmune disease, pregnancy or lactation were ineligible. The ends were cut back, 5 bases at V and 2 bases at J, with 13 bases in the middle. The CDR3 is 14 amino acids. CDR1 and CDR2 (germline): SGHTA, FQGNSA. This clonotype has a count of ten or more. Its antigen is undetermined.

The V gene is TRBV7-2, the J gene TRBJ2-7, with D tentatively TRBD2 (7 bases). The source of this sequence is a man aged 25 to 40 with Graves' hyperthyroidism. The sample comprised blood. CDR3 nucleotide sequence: TGTGCCAGCAGCGAGGGGGGGCCAACCTACGAGCAGTACTTC. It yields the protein CASSEGGPTYEQYF.